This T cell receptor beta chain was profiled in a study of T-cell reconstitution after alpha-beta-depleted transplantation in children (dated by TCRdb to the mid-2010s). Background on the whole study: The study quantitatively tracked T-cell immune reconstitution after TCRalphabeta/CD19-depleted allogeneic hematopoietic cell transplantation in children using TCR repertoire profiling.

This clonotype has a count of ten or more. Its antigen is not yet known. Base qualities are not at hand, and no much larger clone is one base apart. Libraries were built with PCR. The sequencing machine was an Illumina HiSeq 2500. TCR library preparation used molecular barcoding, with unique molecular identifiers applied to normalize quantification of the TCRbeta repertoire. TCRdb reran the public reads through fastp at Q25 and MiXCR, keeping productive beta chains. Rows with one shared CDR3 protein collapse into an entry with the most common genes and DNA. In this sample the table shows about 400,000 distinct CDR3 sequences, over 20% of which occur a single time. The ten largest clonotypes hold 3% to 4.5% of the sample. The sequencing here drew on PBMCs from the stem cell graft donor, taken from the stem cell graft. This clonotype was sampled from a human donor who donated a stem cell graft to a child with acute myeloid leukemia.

CDR3 region: CASSHGQGYRRTNTGELFF. The sequenced DNA: TGTGCCAGCAGTCACGGACAGGGATACAGAAGAACGAACACCGGGGAGCTGTTTTTT. The receptor chain draws on TRBV6-4 and TRBJ2-2; a stretch of 8 junction bases matches TRBD1. There are 19 amino acids in the CDR3, from cysteine to phenylalanine inclusive. Only the CDR3 region is kept as DNA, spanning 57 bases read in frame from base 1. In the germline V gene, CDR1 corresponds to MRHNA and CDR2 to SNTAGT. The junction shows trimming of 5 bases on V and 0 bases on J, and the gene matches do not reach 14 bases of it.